One sample yielded the 31 T cell receptor beta chains listed below, sequenced in a study of beta chain features in type 1 diabetes. Expressed TCRB transcripts were sequenced, since all the RNA that had been isolated was reverse transcribed. Profiled with immunoSEQ multiplex PCR; TCRdb holds only in-frame clones, not every one. The sample yields some 410,000 clones, approximately 14% seen once. The sample was naive CD4+ T cells from blood. Receptors originate from a man aged 25 to 40 in good health.

The chain joins TRBV15 to TRBJ2-7; either TRBD1 or TRBD2 may fit D (6 bases each). Trimming removed 7 bases from V and 1 base from J, with 14 bases in between. Germline V gene data show CDR1 as LNHNV and CDR2 as YYDKDF (reference sequence). This CDR3 spans 14 amino acids. This CDR3 reads CATTPGDKSYEQYV. DNA for the CDR3: TGTGCCACCACTCCGGGGGACAAATCCTACGAGCAGTACGTC.

This rearrangement joins TRBV20-1 to TRBJ2-7; no definite D call. V dropped 3 bases and J dropped 5 bases, with 8 bases sitting between them. The germline CDR1 and CDR2 sequences are DFQATT and SNEGSKA (reference sequence). The CDR3 consists of 11 residues. The CDR3 DNA reads TGCAGTGCTAGGTATGGGGACGAGCAGTACTTC. Its translation: CSARYGDEQYF.

The gene calls are TRBV6-5 and TRBJ2-4; TRBD1 agrees at 7 bases. The CDR3 is 14 amino acids. The ends lost 6 bases at V and 2 bases at J; junction bases unmatched: 4. From germline, CDR1 is MNHEY and CDR2 SVGAGI. The CDR3 spells CASRNRGPKNIQYF. The DNA for the CDR3 is TGTGCCAGCAGGAACAGGGGTCCCAAAAACATTCAGTACTTC.

The chain is built from TRBV4-1 and TRBJ2-1; TRBD2 agrees at 7 bases. This CDR3 is built from 17 residues. Per the germline V gene, CDR1 is MGHRA and CDR2 is YSYEKL. V gave up 3 bases and J gave up 0 bases; unmatched junction bases: 8. CDR3 bases: TGCGCCAGCAGCCAGTCTAGCGGTCTGAGCTCCTACAATGAGCAGTTCTTC. Translating it yields CASSQSSGLSSYNEQFF.

This clone was seen a few times. This CDR3 reads CASSQATHYGYTF. DNA of the CDR3: TGTGCCAGCAGCCAGGCGACTCACTATGGCTACACCTTC. V gene TRBV14 combines with J gene TRBJ1-2; no firm D call. Germline lookup yields CDR1 SGHDN and CDR2 FVKESK. The CDR3 is 13 residues long. The ends were cut back, 3 bases at V and 3 bases at J, with 8 bases in the middle.

This chain uses TRBV9 with TRBJ1-2; D is possibly TRBD1 (5 bases). The V and J ends lost 0 bases and 4 bases respectively, with 10 bases between them. Germline assignment: CDR1 SGDLS and CDR2 YYNGEE. The CDR3 loop spans 14 amino acids. The CDR3: CASSVETGLYGYTF. CDR3 DNA: TGTGCCAGCAGCGTAGAAACAGGTCTCTATGGCTACACCTTC.

J is TRBJ2-7 and V is TRBV6-1; no definite D call. The V end lost 5 bases, the J end lost 3 bases, and 11 bases lay between the germline ends. The CDR3 contains 13 residues. Per the germline V gene, CDR1 is MNHNS and CDR2 is SASEGT. The CDR3 bases are TGTGCCAGCAGTCCTCAGAGGAGCTACGAGCAGTACTTC. As protein: CASSPQRSYEQYF.

The rearrangement uses TRBV11-1 and TRBJ2-1; D not resolved. Per the germline V gene, CDR1 is SGHAT and CDR2 is FQDESV (reference sequence). The length of the CDR3 is 15 residues. Between the trimmed V and J ends, which lost 3 bases and 2 bases, there was a span of 11 bases. The CDR3 sequence is CASSLGRITYNEQFF. The CDR3 bases are TGTGCCAGCAGCTTGGGTAGAATTACCTACAATGAGCAGTTCTTC.

J is TRBJ2-3 and V is TRBV5-1; D is perhaps TRBD1 or TRBD2 (5 bases each). The germline V gene has CDR1 SGHRS and CDR2 YFSETQ. The CDR3 sequence is 16 residues long. Trimming removed 1 base at V and 1 base at J, with 13 bases between. The CDR3 protein is CASSLFGTVGTDTQYF. CDR3 sequence (DNA): TGCGCCAGCAGCTTGTTCGGGACGGTGGGCACAGATACGCAGTATTTT.

This clone was observed a handful of times. The chain carries TRBV30 and TRBJ1-2; no definite D call. CDR1 is GTSNPN and CDR2 is SVGIG in the germline V gene (reference sequence). V lost 8 bases, J lost 8 bases, and 18 bases lay in between. CDR3 length: 12 residues. Here the CDR3 reads CAAYRASVGYTF. The DNA of the CDR3 is TGTGCCGCCTACCGCGCAAGTGTGGGCTACACCTTC.

The genes are TRBV7-2 and TRBJ2-3; 9 bases are shared with TRBD2. With 2 bases clipped from V and 5 bases from J, the junction kept 5 bases outside the gene matches. Germline-derived CDR1 and CDR2 are SGHTA and FQGNSA. The length of the CDR3 is 15 residues. CDR3 protein: CASSLRLAEGDTQYF. The DNA for the CDR3 is TGTGCCAGCAGCTTAAGACTAGCGGAGGGAGATACGCAGTATTTT.

The DNA for the CDR3 is TGTGCCAGCAGCTCACAGGGCAGCAATCAGCCCCAGCATTTT. Residues: CASSSQGSNQPQHF. This sequence joins TRBV21-1 and TRBJ1-5; TRBD1 was called by the table and not checked on the DNA. TRBV21-1 constitutes a pseudogene. The CDR3 has 14 amino acids.

This chain connects TRBV6-5 to TRBJ2-4; 9 bases are shared with TRBD2. The CDR3 extends over 15 amino acids. J lost 7 bases, V lost 7 bases, and 11 bases had no gene match. Germline V gives CDR1 MNHEY, CDR2 SVGAGI. In DNA form, the CDR3 reads TGTGCCAGCAAAGAAGGGGCTAGCGGGGCGAACATTCAGTACTTC. It specifies CASKEGASGANIQYF.

This clone has only a few counts. This chain uses TRBV5-6 with TRBJ2-6; D call uncertain. This CDR3 is 18 amino acids long. The V gene's germline CDR1 is SGHDT and CDR2 YYEEEE. With 2 bases removed from V and 0 bases from J, the gap between germline ends came to 15 bases. The CDR3: CASSFTQSWGSGANVLTF. CDR3 bases: TGTGCCAGCAGCTTCACTCAATCCTGGGGCTCTGGGGCCAACGTCCTGACTTTC.

The chain has TRBV14 and TRBJ1-1; perhaps TRBD1 as D (5 bases). The CDR3 totals 15 residues. V shed 1 base and J shed 5 bases, with 14 bases lying between them. Looked up from germline, CDR1 is SGHDN and CDR2 is FVKESK. For the CDR3, the DNA is TGTGCCAGCAGCCAAGCTAAGCCGGGACGGACTGAAGCTTTCTTT. Its translation: CASSQAKPGRTEAFF.

This clone has more than one count but fewer than ten. This chain connects TRBV29-1 to TRBJ1-1; no clear D gene. This CDR3 has 12 amino acids. Per germline, CDR1 SQVTM and CDR2 ANQGSEA. Trimming pared 4 bases from V and 0 bases from J, leaving 6 bases between. Here the CDR3 DNA reads TGCAGCGTTGGAGAGTTGAACACTGAAGCTTTCTTT. Amino acid sequence: CSVGELNTEAFF.

This clone was found a few times. The gene calls are TRBV7-9 and TRBJ2-4; tentative D call: TRBD1 (5 bases). CDR3 size: 14 residues. CDR1 is SEHNR, CDR2 FQNEAQ, per germline (reference sequence). Trimming left V 0 bases short and J 5 bases short, with 8 bases between. The CDR3 loop reads CASSLAAGQNIQYF. CDR3 DNA: TGTGCCAGCAGCTTAGCGGCAGGGCAAAACATTCAGTACTTC.

This clone was detected a few times. The chain carries TRBV30 and TRBJ1-5; 7 bases are shared with TRBD1. The junction had 9 bases not matched to a gene; V was cut back by 7 bases and J by 6 bases. Germline V gives CDR1 GTSNPN, CDR2 SVGIG (reference sequence). The CDR3 has 13 residues. The CDR3 protein is CAYTTGTAQPQHF. The CDR3 DNA reads as TGTGCCTACACGACAGGGACGGCTCAGCCCCAGCATTTT.

As to this clone: Other DNA sequences within the sample encode an identical CDR3. The rearrangement joins TRBV6-5 to TRBJ1-3; TRBD1 aligns across 7 bases. The CDR3 is 14 residues long. In germline, CDR1 is MNHEY, CDR2 SVGAGI. The ends lost 6 bases at V and 0 bases at J; junction bases unmatched: 2. The chain's CDR3 is CASSRDSSGNTIYF. CDR3 nucleotides: TGTGCCAGCAGCCGGGACAGCTCTGGAAACACCATATATTTT.

This clone has a handful of counts. The chain has TRBV7-2 and TRBJ2-3, with 11 bases aligning to TRBD2. The V gene end was trimmed by 3 bases and the J gene end by 6 bases; junction bases not matched to a gene: 5. This CDR3 has 15 amino acids. From germline, CDR1 is SGHTA and CDR2 FQGNSA. The CDR3 loop is CASSFSGGAWDTQYF. CDR3 nucleotide sequence: TGTGCCAGCAGCTTTAGCGGGGGGGCTTGGGATACGCAGTATTTT.

The chain uses TRBV4-3 and TRBJ1-2, with D perhaps TRBD1 (6 bases). Trimming removed 0 bases from V and 4 bases from J, with 12 bases in between. The CDR3 consists of 15 residues. Germline lookup yields CDR1 LGHNA and CDR2 YSLEER. Written as DNA, the CDR3 is TGCGCCAGCAGCCAAGATGTACAGGGAAGCTATGGCTACACCTTC. Protein: CASSQDVQGSYGYTF.

The chain has TRBV4-2 and TRBJ2-1; no clear D gene. CDR3 length: 13 residues. Trimming removed 1 base at V and 3 bases at J, with 4 bases between. The germline V gene has CDR1 LGHNA and CDR2 YNFKEQ. The CDR3 protein is CASSQVGYNEQFF. The CDR3 region has the DNA TGTGCCAGCAGCCAAGTCGGCTACAATGAGCAGTTCTTC.

This clone was observed a few times. The chain employs TRBV30 and TRBJ2-7; D possibly uses TRBD1 or TRBD2 (6 bases each). Germline V gene lookup returns CDR1 GTSNPN and CDR2 SVGIG (reference sequence). The ends were cut back, 3 bases at V and 6 bases at J, with 12 bases in the middle. The CDR3 has 12 residues. CDR3: CAWRVGGAEQYV. CDR3 DNA sequence: TGTGCCTGGAGGGTGGGGGGCGCCGAGCAGTACGTC.

To note about this clone: This specimen includes other DNA sequences encoding the same CDR3. This chain links TRBV7-9 with TRBJ2-5; D is possibly TRBD1 or TRBD2 (5 bases each). The CDR3 consists of 15 residues. V gave up 1 base and J gave up 0 bases, with 9 bases separating them. Germline CDR1 is SEHNR and CDR2 is FQNEAQ (reference sequence). The CDR3 DNA sequence: TGTGCCAGCAGCTTAGGGGACCGCTACCAAGAGACCCAGTACTTC. This codes for CASSLGDRYQETQYF.

This clone has only a few counts. The chain has TRBV18 and TRBJ2-1; 7 positions match TRBD1. Germline V CDR1 and CDR2: KGHSH, LQKENI. V shed 4 bases and J 4 bases; nucleotides not matched to a gene: 10. The CDR3 is made up of 16 amino acids. CDR3 region: CASSLRPGTEYNEQFF. CDR3 in DNA: TGTGCCAGCTCACTGAGGCCCGGGACAGAATACAATGAGCAGTTCTTC.

The chain couples TRBV7-9 to TRBJ2-2; 9 nucleotides agree with TRBD2. The V segment lost 2 bases and the J segment 7 bases; nucleotides outside the gene matches: 5. The CDR3 extends over 15 amino acids. CDR1 and CDR2 (germline): SEHNR, FQNEAQ (reference sequence). The CDR3 here is CASSLLAGGLGELFF. CDR3 in DNA: TGTGCCAGCAGCTTACTCGCGGGAGGGCTCGGGGAGCTGTTTTTT.

This clone turned up a few times. The V and J genes are TRBV7-2 and TRBJ1-6, with D possibly TRBD1 on 5 matching bases. The V and J ends lost 3 bases and 8 bases respectively, with 14 bases between them. CDR3 length equals 15 residues. CDR1 and CDR2 (germline): SGHTA, FQGNSA. The CDR3 nucleotides read TGTGCCAGCAGCTTTAGGGGTACGGATGATTCACCCCTCCACTTT. Its protein product is CASSFRGTDDSPLHF.

The rearrangement links TRBV6-5 to TRBJ2-1; D is unclear. Trimming left V 7 bases short and J 2 bases short, with 15 bases between. The CDR3 runs to 15 residues. The germline gives CDR1 MNHEY, CDR2 SVGAGI. CDR3 region: CASTAAGSTYNEQFF. DNA for the CDR3: TGTGCCAGCACCGCAGCAGGTTCGACCTACAATGAGCAGTTCTTC.

The CDR3 sequence: CSVEDPLHGYTF. CDR3 nucleotide sequence: TGCAGCGTTGAAGATCCTTTGCATGGCTACACCTTC. The chain joins TRBV29-1 to TRBJ1-2; D is unresolved. The V gene's germline CDR1 is SQVTM and CDR2 ANQGSEA. CDR3 length equals 12 residues. V was pared by 0 bases and J by 6 bases, with 8 bases between.

The chain is built from TRBV5-4 and TRBJ2-1; the match to TRBD1 covers 9 bases. The V segment lost 4 bases and the J segment 0 bases; nucleotides outside the gene matches: 2. The CDR3 length is 15 residues. Germline CDR1 reads SGHNT; CDR2 reads YYREEE (reference sequence). The CDR3 DNA reads as TGTGCCAGCAGCCCGGGACAGGGCTCCTACAATGAGCAGTTCTTC. It specifies CASSPGQGSYNEQFF.

V and J are TRBV7-2 and TRBJ2-4, with a possible D match to TRBD1 (6 bases). V lost 2 bases to trimming and J lost 4 bases, with 12 bases between them. The CDR3 loop spans 15 amino acids. Germline lookup yields CDR1 SGHTA and CDR2 FQGNSA. CDR3 residues: CASSLTLRGKNIQYF. In DNA, the CDR3 is TGTGCCAGCAGCTTAACCCTCAGGGGAAAAAACATTCAGTACTTC.